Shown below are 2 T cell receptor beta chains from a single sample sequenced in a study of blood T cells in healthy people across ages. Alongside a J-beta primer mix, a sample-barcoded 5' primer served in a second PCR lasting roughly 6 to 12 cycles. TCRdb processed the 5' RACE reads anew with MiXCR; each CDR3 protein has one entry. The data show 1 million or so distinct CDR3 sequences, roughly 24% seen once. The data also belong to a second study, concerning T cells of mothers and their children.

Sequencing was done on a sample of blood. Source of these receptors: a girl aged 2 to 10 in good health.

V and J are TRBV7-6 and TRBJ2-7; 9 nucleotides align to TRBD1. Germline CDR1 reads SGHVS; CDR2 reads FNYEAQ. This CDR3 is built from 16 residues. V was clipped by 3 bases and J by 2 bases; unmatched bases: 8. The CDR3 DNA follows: TGTGCCAGCAGCTTGACAGGGGGATTATGGCCCTACGAGCAGTACTTC. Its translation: CASSLTGGLWPYEQYF.

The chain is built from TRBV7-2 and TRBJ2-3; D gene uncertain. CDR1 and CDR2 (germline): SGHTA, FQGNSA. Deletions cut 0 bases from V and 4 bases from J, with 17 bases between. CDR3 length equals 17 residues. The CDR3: CASSLALRTHAPDTQYF. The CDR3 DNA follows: TGTGCCAGCAGCTTAGCGCTGCGAACCCACGCCCCAGATACGCAGTATTTT.